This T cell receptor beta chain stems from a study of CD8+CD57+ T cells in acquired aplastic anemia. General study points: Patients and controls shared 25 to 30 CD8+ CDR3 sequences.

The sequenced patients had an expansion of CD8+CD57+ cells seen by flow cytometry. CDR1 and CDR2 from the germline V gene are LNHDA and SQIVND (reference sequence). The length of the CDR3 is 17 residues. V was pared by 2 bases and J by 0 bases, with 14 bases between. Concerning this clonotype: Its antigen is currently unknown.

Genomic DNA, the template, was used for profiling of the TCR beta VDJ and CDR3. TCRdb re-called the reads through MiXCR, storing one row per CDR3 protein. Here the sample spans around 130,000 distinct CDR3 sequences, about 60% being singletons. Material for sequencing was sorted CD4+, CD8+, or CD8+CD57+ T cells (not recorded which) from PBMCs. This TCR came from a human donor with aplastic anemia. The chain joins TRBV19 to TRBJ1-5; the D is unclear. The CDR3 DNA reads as TGTGCCAGTAGTATAACAATTCAGGAGTATAGCAATCAGCCCCAGCATTTT. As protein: CASSITIQEYSNQPQHF.